This entry lists 2 T cell receptor beta chains sequenced from one sample in a study of shared clonotypes between healthy human individuals. Naive CD8 cells comprised CD45RO-negative, CCR7-positively selected cells, excluding terminally differentiated effector memory CD45RA+ cells. The data were produced by immunoSEQ multiplex PCR, yet TCRdb's version contains in-frame clones alone and is incomplete. The data contain under 850,000 clones, 80% to 95% of them singletons. Sequenced material: naive CD8+ T cells sorted from blood. The receptors originated from a man aged 30 to 45 in good health.

The rearrangement uses TRBV5-1 and TRBJ2-3; no clear D gene. The CDR3 has 12 amino acids. Deletions cut 4 bases from V and 6 bases from J, with 9 bases between. The germline gives CDR1 SGHRS, CDR2 YFSETQ. CDR3 region: CASSTSGDTQYF. The CDR3 DNA reads as TGCGCCAGCAGCACCTCAGGTGATACGCAGTATTTT.

The chain combines TRBV5-5 with TRBJ1-1; TRBD1 aligns across 7 bases. CDR3 length: 13 residues. Germline V gene sequence: CDR1 SGHKS, CDR2 YYEKEE (reference sequence). V lost 2 bases and J lost 4; bases outside the gene matches: 2. The DNA of the CDR3 is TGTGCCAGCAGCTTAGGGGGCGGCACTGAAGCTTTCTTT. Translated, it gives CASSLGGGTEAFF.